This record looks at one TCR beta chain sequence and its context. Its target is not known. This CDR3 contains 14 residues. Looked up from germline, CDR1 is MNHEY and CDR2 is SVGAGI. The V and J ends lost 2 bases and 7 bases respectively, with 12 bases between them. This entry comes from a study of cytomegalovirus exposure and HLA in healthy donors. The method was immunoSEQ multiplex PCR; TCRdb's version includes in-frame clones alone and lacks a portion of them. The repertoire holds some 160,000 clones, with more than 75% as singletons. The study, taken as a whole, reports: The dataset shows that most TCR sequences were rare, while some public TCRs occurred in many donors. There were over 150 TCR beta chains listed as cytomegalovirus-associated. The TCR clusters that emerged in the first cohort tended, a later analysis found, to co-occur in the approximately 110 validation repertoires.

The chain is built from TRBV6-5 and TRBJ1-5; the D gene is possibly TRBD1 (5 bases). The sequencing sample was made of PBMCs. The sequence came from a man between 18 and 35 years old in good health and CMV-seronegative. This CDR3 is CASSYDGARQPQHF. The CDR3, as DNA: TGTGCCAGCAGTTACGATGGGGCGCGGCAGCCCCAGCATTTT.